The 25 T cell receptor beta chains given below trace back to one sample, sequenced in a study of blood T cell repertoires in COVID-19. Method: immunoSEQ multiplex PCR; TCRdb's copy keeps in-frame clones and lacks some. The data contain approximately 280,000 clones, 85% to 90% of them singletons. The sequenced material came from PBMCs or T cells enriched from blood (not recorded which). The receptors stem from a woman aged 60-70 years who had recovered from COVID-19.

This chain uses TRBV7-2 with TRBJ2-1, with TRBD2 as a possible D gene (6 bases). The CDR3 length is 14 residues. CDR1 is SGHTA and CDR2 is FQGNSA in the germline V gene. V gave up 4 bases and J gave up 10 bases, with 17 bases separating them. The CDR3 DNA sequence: TGTGCCAGCAGCTACTCCCGGGGACTGAAGGAGCAGTTCTTC. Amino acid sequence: CASSYSRGLKEQFF.

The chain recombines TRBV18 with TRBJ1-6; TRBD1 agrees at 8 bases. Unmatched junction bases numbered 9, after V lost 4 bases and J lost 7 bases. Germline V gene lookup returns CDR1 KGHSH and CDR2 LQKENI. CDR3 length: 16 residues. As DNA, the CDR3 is TGTGCCAGCTCACAACAAACCGGGACAGGCAATTCACCCCTCCACTTT. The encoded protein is CASSQQTGTGNSPLHF. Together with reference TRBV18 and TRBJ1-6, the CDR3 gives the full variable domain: NAGVMQNPRHLVRRRGQEARLRCSPMKGHSHVYWYRQLPEEGLKFMVYLQKENIIDESGMPKERFSAEFPKEGPSILRIQQVVRGDSAAYFCASSQQTGTGNSPLHFGNGTRLTVT.

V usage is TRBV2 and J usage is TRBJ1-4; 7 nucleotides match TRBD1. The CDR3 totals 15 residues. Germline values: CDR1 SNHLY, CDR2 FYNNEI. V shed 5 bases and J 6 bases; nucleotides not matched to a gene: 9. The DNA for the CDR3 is TGTGCCAGCAGTACCGGGACAGTCGGGTATGAAAAACTGTTTTTT. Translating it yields CASSTGTVGYEKLFF.

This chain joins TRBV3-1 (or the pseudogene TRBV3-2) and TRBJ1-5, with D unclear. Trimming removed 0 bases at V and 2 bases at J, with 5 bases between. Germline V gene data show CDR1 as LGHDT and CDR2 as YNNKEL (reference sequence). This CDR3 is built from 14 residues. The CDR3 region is CASSQDLGNQPQHF. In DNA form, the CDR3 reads TGTGCCAGCAGCCAAGACTTAGGCAATCAGCCCCAGCATTTT.

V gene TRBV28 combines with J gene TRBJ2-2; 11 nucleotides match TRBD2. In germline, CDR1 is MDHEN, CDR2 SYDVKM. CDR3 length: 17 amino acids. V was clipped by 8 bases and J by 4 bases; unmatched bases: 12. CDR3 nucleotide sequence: TGTGCCAGCTCCAATAGCGGGGGGGCCGCTATCACCGGGGAGCTGTTTTTT. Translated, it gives CASSNSGGAAITGELFF.

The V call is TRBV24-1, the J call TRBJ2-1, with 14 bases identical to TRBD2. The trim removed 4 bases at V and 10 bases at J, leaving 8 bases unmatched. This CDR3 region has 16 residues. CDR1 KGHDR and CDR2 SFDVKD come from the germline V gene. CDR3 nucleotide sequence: TGTGCCACCAGTGACTCTGGACTAGCGGGAGGACGGGAGCAGTTCTTC. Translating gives CATSDSGLAGGREQFF.

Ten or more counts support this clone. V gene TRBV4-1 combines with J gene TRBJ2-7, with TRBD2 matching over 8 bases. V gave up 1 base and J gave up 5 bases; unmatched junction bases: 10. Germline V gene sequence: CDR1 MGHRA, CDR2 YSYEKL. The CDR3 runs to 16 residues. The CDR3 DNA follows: TGCGCCAGCAGCCAAGGTTTCGGGACTAGTGATGACGAGCAGTACTTC. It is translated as CASSQGFGTSDDEQYF.

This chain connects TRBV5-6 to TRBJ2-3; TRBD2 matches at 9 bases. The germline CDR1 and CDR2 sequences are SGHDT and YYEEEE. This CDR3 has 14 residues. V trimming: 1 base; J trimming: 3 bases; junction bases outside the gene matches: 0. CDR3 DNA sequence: TGTGCCAGCAGCTTGAGCGGGAGGACAGATACGCAGTATTTT. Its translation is CASSLSGRTDTQYF.

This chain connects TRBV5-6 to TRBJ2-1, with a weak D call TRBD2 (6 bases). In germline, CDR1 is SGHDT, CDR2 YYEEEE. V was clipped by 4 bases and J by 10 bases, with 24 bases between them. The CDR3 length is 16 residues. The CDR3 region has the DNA TGTGCCAGCAGCGTCGTACGGTATGGGGGAGGAGGGGAGCAGTTCTTC. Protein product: CASSVVRYGGGGEQFF.

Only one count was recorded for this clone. Here the CDR3 reads CASSLDRAPQHF. CDR3 bases: TGTGCCAGCAGCTTGGACAGGGCGCCCCAGCATTTT. The chain links TRBV5-5 to TRBJ1-5; D possibly corresponds to TRBD1 (6 bases). Per the germline V gene, CDR1 is SGHKS and CDR2 is YYEKEE (reference sequence). Deletions cut 0 bases from V and 9 bases from J, with 7 bases between. This CDR3 spans 12 amino acids.

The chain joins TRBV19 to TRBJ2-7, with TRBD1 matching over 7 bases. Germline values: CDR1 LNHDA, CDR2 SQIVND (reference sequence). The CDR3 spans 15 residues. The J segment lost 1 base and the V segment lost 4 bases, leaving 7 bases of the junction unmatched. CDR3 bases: TGTGCCAGTAGTACCACCGGGACAGTATCCTACGAGCAGTACTTC. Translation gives CASSTTGTVSYEQYF.

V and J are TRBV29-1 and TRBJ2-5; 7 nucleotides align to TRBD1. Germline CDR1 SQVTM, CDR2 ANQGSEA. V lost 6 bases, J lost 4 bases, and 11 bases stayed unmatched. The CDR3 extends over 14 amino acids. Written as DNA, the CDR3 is TGCAGCGTCACCGACAGGGTAGCTTCAGAGACCCAGTACTTC. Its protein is CSVTDRVASETQYF.

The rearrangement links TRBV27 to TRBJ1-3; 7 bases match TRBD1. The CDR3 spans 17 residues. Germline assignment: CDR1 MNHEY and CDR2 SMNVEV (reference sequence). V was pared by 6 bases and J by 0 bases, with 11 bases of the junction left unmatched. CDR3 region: CASSPSGGRISGNTIYF. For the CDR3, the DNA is TGTGCCAGCAGCCCTTCAGGGGGACGGATCTCTGGAAACACCATATATTTT.

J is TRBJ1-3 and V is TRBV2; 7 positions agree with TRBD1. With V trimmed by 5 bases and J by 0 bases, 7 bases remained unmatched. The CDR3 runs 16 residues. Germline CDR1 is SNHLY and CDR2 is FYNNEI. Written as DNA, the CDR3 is TGTGCCAGCAGTAAACCGGGACAGCACTCTGGAAACACCATATATTTT. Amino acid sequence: CASSKPGQHSGNTIYF.

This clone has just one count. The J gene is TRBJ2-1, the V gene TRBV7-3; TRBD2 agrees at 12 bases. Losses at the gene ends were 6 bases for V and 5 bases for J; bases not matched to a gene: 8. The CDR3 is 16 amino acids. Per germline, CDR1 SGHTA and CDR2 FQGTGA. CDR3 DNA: TGTGCCAGCAGGCCTGGAGGACTAGCGGGGAACAATGAGCAGTTCTTC. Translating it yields CASRPGGLAGNNEQFF.

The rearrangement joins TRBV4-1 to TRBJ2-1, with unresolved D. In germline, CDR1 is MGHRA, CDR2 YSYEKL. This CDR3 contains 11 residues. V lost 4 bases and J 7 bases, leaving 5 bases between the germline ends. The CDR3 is CASSRQNEQFF. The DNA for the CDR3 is TGCGCCAGCAGCCGCCAGAATGAGCAGTTCTTC.

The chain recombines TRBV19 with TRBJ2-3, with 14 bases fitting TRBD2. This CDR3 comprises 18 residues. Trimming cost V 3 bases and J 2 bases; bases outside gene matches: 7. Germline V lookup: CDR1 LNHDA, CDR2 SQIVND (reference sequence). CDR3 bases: TGTGCCAGTAGTATTCGGCGGACTAGCGGGGGGAACACAGATACGCAGTATTTT. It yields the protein CASSIRRTSGGNTDTQYF. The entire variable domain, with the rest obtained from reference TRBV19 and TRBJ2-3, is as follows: DGGITQSPKYLFRKEGQNVTLSCEQNLNHDAMYWYRQDPGQGLRLIYYSQIVNDFQKGDIAEGYSVSREKKESFPLTVTSAQKNPTAFYLCASSIRRTSGGNTDTQYFGPGTRLTVL.

This chain's CDR3 is CASSLQGQTDGGYTF. CDR3 bases: TGTGCCAGCAGCCTCCAAGGACAGACGGATGGTGGCTACACCTTC. The chain recombines TRBV7-8 with TRBJ1-2; maybe TRBD1 (6 bases). The germline V gene encodes CDR1 SGHVS and CDR2 FQNEAQ. The CDR3 extends over 15 amino acids. V was pared by 5 bases and J by 7 bases, with 20 bases between. Full variable domain (remainder filled in from reference TRBV7-8 and TRBJ1-2): GAGVSQSPRYKVAKRGQDVALRCDPISGHVSLFWYQQALGQGPEFLTYFQNEAQLDKSGLPSDRFFAERPEGSVSTLKIQRTQQEDSAVYLCASSLQGQTDGGYTFGSGTRLTVV.

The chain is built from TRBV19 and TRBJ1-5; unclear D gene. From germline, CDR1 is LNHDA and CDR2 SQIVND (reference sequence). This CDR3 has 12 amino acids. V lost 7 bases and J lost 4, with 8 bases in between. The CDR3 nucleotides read TGTGCCAGTACTGCGGGGAATCAGCCCCAGCATTTT. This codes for CASTAGNQPQHF.

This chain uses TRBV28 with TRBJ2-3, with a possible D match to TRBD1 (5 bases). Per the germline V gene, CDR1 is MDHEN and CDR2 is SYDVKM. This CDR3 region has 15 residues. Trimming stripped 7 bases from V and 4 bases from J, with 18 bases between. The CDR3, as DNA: TGTGCCAGCATCGAATCGAGTCTACAGGCAGATACGCAGTATTTT. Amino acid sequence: CASIESSLQADTQYF.

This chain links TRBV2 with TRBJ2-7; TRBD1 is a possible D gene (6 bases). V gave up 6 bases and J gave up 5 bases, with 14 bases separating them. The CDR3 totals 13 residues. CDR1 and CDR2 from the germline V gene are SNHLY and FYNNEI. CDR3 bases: TGTGCCAGCAGAACGGACAGTCCTCACGAGCAGTACTTC. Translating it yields CASRTDSPHEQYF.

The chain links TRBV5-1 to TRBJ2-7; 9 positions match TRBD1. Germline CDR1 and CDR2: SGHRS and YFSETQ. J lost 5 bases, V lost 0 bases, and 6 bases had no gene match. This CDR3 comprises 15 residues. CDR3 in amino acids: CASSLDGTGSHEQYF. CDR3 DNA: TGCGCCAGCAGCTTGGATGGGACAGGGAGCCACGAGCAGTACTTC.

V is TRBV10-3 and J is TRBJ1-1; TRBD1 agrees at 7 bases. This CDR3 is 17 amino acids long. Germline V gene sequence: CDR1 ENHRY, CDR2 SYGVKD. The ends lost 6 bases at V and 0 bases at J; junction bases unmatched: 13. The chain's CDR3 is CAIRQWTGTTMNTEAFF. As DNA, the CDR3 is TGTGCCATCAGACAATGGACAGGTACTACTATGAACACTGAAGCTTTCTTT.

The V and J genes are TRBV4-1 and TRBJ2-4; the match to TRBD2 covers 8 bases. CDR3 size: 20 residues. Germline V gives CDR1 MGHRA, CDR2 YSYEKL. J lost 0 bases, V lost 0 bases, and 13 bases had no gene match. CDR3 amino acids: CASSQDRGGRLQGAKNIQYF. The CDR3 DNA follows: TGCGCCAGCAGCCAAGATAGGGGCGGGAGGCTCCAGGGAGCCAAAAACATTCAGTACTTC.

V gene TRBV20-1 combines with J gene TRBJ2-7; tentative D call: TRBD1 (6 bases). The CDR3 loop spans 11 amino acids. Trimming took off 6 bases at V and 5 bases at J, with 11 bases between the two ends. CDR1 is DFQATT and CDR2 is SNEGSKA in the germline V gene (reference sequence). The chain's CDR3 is CSASGQHEQYF. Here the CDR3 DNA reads TGCAGTGCGTCTGGACAGCACGAGCAGTACTTC.